What follows are 18 T cell receptor beta chains derived from one specimen sequenced in a study of blood T cell repertoires in COVID-19 (dated by TCRdb to the early 2020s). The library came from the immunoSEQ multiplex PCR assay. TCRdb took over this immuneACCESS table, retaining in-frame rearrangements with V and J assigned. Such tables are incomplete; in checked studies, under half of the missing clones stem from an unresolved V gene, and the remainder is unexplained. This sample is represented by about 180,000 clones; approximately 85% of them were singletons. The ten largest clones represent 6% to 6.5% of the sample. The sample consisted of PBMCs or T cells enriched from blood (not recorded which). The receptors here all came from a middle-aged man who had recovered from COVID-19.

This rearrangement joins TRBV11-3 to TRBJ1-1; weak D call: TRBD1 (5 bases). Trimming shortened V by 0 bases and J by 5 bases, and 19 bases separated the two germline ends. The CDR3 consists of 17 residues. Germline V gene sequence: CDR1 SGHNT, CDR2 YENEEA. The DNA for the CDR3 is TGTGCCAGCAGCTTAGATCGACTTGGAACAGGAGAAACTGAAGCTTTCTTT. It specifies CASSLDRLGTGETEAFF. The variable domain in full, with the rest retrieved from reference TRBV11-3 and TRBJ1-1, is EAGVVQSPRYKIIEKKQPVAFWCNPISGHNTLYWYLQNLGQGPELLIRYENEEAVDDSQLPKDRFSAERLKGVDSTLKIQPAELGDSAVYLCASSLDRLGTGETEAFFGQGTRLTVV.

The V and J genes are TRBV19 and TRBJ1-2; 8 bases align to TRBD1. V dropped 1 base and J dropped 0; count of bases not matched to a gene: 4. CDR1 is LNHDA and CDR2 is SQIVND in the germline V gene (reference sequence). The CDR3 extends over 16 amino acids. Here the CDR3 reads CASSIGTGGANYGYTF. The CDR3 nucleotides read TGTGCCAGTAGTATAGGTACAGGGGGAGCTAACTATGGCTACACCTTC.

This clone has just one count. V usage is TRBV27 and J usage is TRBJ2-2, with D tentatively TRBD2 (6 bases). The germline V and J ends were trimmed by 2 bases and 7 bases, with 8 bases remaining between them. CDR1 is MNHEY and CDR2 is SMNVEV in the germline V gene (reference sequence). The CDR3 is 13 residues long. CDR3 protein: CASSLGRSGELFF. The CDR3 coding sequence is TGTGCCAGCAGTTTAGGGAGGAGCGGGGAGCTGTTTTTT.

The J gene is TRBJ1-1, the V gene TRBV3-1 (or the pseudogene TRBV3-2); weak D call: TRBD1 (5 bases). With 1 base removed from V and 7 bases from J, the gap between germline ends came to 10 bases. The CDR3 consists of 13 residues. Germline values: CDR1 LGHDT, CDR2 YNNKEL (reference sequence). CDR3 in amino acids: CASSQVGASEAFF. Written as DNA, the CDR3 is TGTGCCAGCAGCCAAGTAGGGGCAAGTGAAGCTTTCTTT.

The chain uses TRBV23-1 and TRBJ1-5; a possible D gene is TRBD1 (6 bases). TRBV23-1 is classed as an ORF, of uncertain function. The ends were cut back, 1 base at V and 4 bases at J, with 20 bases in the middle. The CDR3 contains 18 residues. The CDR3 region has the DNA TGCGCCAGCAGTCAATTTCTGAGACAGGTGTTGAAAAATCAGCCCCAGCATTTT. It specifies CASSQFLRQVLKNQPQHF.

CDR3 in DNA: TGTGCCAGCGGGGGACAGGGCAGGTCAGATACGCAGTATTTT. Its protein product is CASGGQGRSDTQYF. The chain recombines TRBV2 with TRBJ2-3, with TRBD1 identical over 9 bases. Germline V CDR1 and CDR2: SNHLY, FYNNEI. CDR3 length: 14 residues. V dropped 8 bases and J dropped 4; count of bases not matched to a gene: 7. Full variable domain (outside the CDR3, taken from reference TRBV2 and TRBJ2-3): EPEVTQTPSHQVTQMGQEVILRCVPISNHLYFYWYRQILGQKVEFLVSFYNNEISEKSEIFDDQFSVERPDGSNFTLKIRSTKLEDSAMYFCASGGQGRSDTQYFGPGTRLTVL.

The table lists this clone with a count of one. The chain has TRBV5-1 and TRBJ1-6; 9 bases align to TRBD1. Trimming cost V 3 bases and J 11 bases; bases outside gene matches: 3. The germline gives CDR1 SGHRS, CDR2 YFSETQ. The CDR3 extends over 13 amino acids. The DNA for the CDR3 is TGCGCCAGCAGCTCCGGACAGGGGACACCCCTCCACTTT. It translates to CASSSGQGTPLHF.

This chain connects TRBV19 to TRBJ2-1; 8 positions match TRBD2. This CDR3 has 15 residues. The V gene end was trimmed by 5 bases and the J gene end by 8 bases; junction bases not matched to a gene: 11. Per the germline V gene, CDR1 is LNHDA and CDR2 is SQIVND (reference sequence). Here the CDR3 DNA reads TGTGCCAGTAGTCCCGGGACTAGTCTTACCCATGAGCAGTTCTTC. Protein product: CASSPGTSLTHEQFF.

The rearrangement uses TRBV19 and TRBJ1-1; D gene unclear. Trimming stripped 10 bases from V and 0 bases from J, with 15 bases between. The CDR3 loop spans 14 amino acids. Germline loops: CDR1 LNHDA, CDR2 SQIVND (reference sequence). Here the CDR3 DNA reads TGTGCCACCAGCCACAGCAGAATGAACACTGAAGCTTTCTTT. It codes for CATSHSRMNTEAFF.

The rearrangement joins TRBV14 to TRBJ2-1; the match to TRBD2 covers 10 bases. With V trimmed by 4 bases and J by 0 bases, 3 bases remained unmatched. Looked up from germline, CDR1 is SGHDN and CDR2 is FVKESK. The CDR3 spans 16 residues. The CDR3 nucleotides are TGTGCCAGCAGCCTTAGACTAGCGGGCTCCTACAATGAGCAGTTCTTC. It translates to CASSLRLAGSYNEQFF.

The chain couples TRBV5-6 to TRBJ1-1; the match to TRBD1 covers 8 bases. Germline CDR1 SGHDT, CDR2 YYEEEE. The junction had 9 bases not matched to a gene; V was cut back by 3 bases and J by 8 bases. The CDR3 spans 14 residues. The CDR3 protein is CASSSDRGSYEAFF. CDR3 sequence (DNA): TGTGCCAGCAGCTCTGACAGGGGTTCTTACGAAGCTTTCTTT.

The V and J genes are TRBV28 and TRBJ1-6, with D hard to call. The V gene lost 6 bases and the J gene lost 8 bases, with 8 bases spanning the gap. Germline V gene lookup returns CDR1 MDHEN and CDR2 SYDVKM. The length of the CDR3 is 12 residues. The CDR3 region is CASSSSYSPLHF. The CDR3 DNA reads as TGTGCCAGCAGCTCTTCCTATTCACCCCTCCACTTT.

J is TRBJ2-7 and V is TRBV5-1, with a possible D match to TRBD1 (6 bases). CDR1 and CDR2 (germline): SGHRS, YFSETQ. The V end was cut by 3 bases, the J end by 5 bases, with 18 bases between. CDR3 length: 15 residues. The DNA for the CDR3 is TGCGCCAGCAGCTGGACGGCGTACAGGGACAACGAGCAGTACTTC. It specifies CASSWTAYRDNEQYF.

This sequence joins TRBV27 and TRBJ1-1; TRBD1 aligns across 12 bases. CDR1 and CDR2 (germline): MNHEY, SMNVEV (reference sequence). Trimming took 3 bases from V and 7 from J; bases not matched to a gene: 6. The CDR3 has 15 residues. Here the CDR3 DNA reads TGTGCCAGCAGTTTTGGGACAGGGGGCCCCAGTGAAGCTTTCTTT. Protein product: CASSFGTGGPSEAFF.

The rearrangement uses TRBV9 and TRBJ2-3; TRBD2 matches 7 bases. Germline V lookup: CDR1 SGDLS, CDR2 YYNGEE. Unmatched junction bases numbered 5, after V lost 3 bases and J lost 1 base. The CDR3 contains 15 residues. CDR3 in DNA: TGTGCCAGCAGCGCACTCCGGGGGGGCACAGATACGCAGTATTTT. It is translated as CASSALRGGTDTQYF.

The chain combines TRBV7-9 with TRBJ1-2; 8 bases line up with TRBD1. The V and J ends lost 1 base and 6 bases, in that order; junction bases with no gene match: 7. The CDR3 runs 15 residues. From germline, CDR1 is SEHNR and CDR2 FQNEAQ (reference sequence). CDR3 in amino acids: CASSLVQGGGDGYTF. As DNA, the CDR3 is TGTGCCAGCAGCTTAGTACAGGGGGGCGGTGATGGCTACACCTTC.

Notes on this clone: A junction end diverges from the germline sequence, so it may reflect a read error. V usage is TRBV28 and J usage is TRBJ2-7, with D possibly being TRBD1 (6 bases). This CDR3 has 13 amino acids. CDR1 is MDHEN, CDR2 SYDVKM, per germline. The CDR3 nucleotides are TGTGCCAGCAGTTTACCATGGACAGCCCAGCACTACTTC. It specifies CASSLPWTAQHYF.

V gene TRBV28 combines with J gene TRBJ2-1; D is ambiguous. Germline CDR1 MDHEN, CDR2 SYDVKM. With 8 bases removed from V and 10 bases from J, the gap between germline ends came to 12 bases. The CDR3 sequence is 11 residues long. The CDR3 DNA reads TGTGCCAGCTCCGGGTGGCCGGAGCAGTTCTTC. Its protein is CASSGWPEQFF.